This TCR beta chain was retrieved from a study of blood T cell repertoires in COVID-19. Across the study: Spain, Italy and the United States supplied samples that represented acute and convalescent COVID-19. Sample material is recorded as cDNA or gDNA derived from T cells, B-cell-depleted T cells, or PBMCs.

Authors' processing steps: Amplification with reference gene primers provided the estimates of nucleated cell counts. The assay was immunoSEQ multiplex PCR, and TCRdb's table has in-frame clones only and misses some. For V, J and clone size, that table is used; D and trimming come from the DNA. The sample yields fewer than 120,000 clones, about 79% seen once. Sequencing used peripheral blood. The clonotype comes from a woman at least 80 years old with active or convalescent COVID-19.

The CDR3 sequence: CASTGSGRALTDTQYF. Written as DNA, the CDR3 is TGTGCCAGTACGGGGAGCGGGAGAGCTTTAACAGATACGCAGTATTTT. J is TRBJ2-3 and V is TRBV19; 8 nucleotides agree with TRBD2. J lost 3 bases, V lost 7 bases, and 12 bases had no gene match. This CDR3 has 16 amino acids. In germline, CDR1 is LNHDA, CDR2 SQIVND (reference sequence).